This paragraph reports one TCR beta chain. Germline V lookup: CDR1 SGHDT, CDR2 YYEEEE. Trimming stripped 4 bases from V and 6 bases from J, with 14 bases between. The CDR3 totals 13 residues. This record belongs to a study of blood T cell repertoires in COVID-19. Turning to the study itself: COVID-19 samples from acute and convalescent phases originated in the United States, Italy and Spain. Sources were T cells, B-cell-depleted T cells, or PBMCs; the material itself was cDNA or gDNA.

In the original analysis: From reference gene primer amplification, estimates of nucleated cell counts were derived. TCRdb keeps only in-frame clones here, not all; method: immunoSEQ multiplex PCR. Clonal size and the V and J genes are those of that table, whereas D and trimming came from the DNA. The sample shows a few hundred thousand clones, around 83% of them seen only once. The TCR was taken from a woman in her thirties or forties who had recovered from COVID-19. The V and J genes are TRBV5-6 and TRBJ2-7; D is possibly TRBD1 (6 bases). The sample was peripheral blood. The CDR3 here is CASSPWGQGEQYF. In DNA, the CDR3 is TGTGCCAGCAGCCCCTGGGGGCAGGGCGAGCAGTACTTC. Combining the CDR3 with reference TRBV5-6 and TRBJ2-7 gives the whole variable domain DAGVTQSPTHLIKTRGQQVTLRCSPKSGHDTVSWYQQALGQGPQFIFQYYEEEERQRGNFPDRFSGHQFPNYSSELNVNALLLGDSALYLCASSPWGQGEQYFGPGTRLTVT.